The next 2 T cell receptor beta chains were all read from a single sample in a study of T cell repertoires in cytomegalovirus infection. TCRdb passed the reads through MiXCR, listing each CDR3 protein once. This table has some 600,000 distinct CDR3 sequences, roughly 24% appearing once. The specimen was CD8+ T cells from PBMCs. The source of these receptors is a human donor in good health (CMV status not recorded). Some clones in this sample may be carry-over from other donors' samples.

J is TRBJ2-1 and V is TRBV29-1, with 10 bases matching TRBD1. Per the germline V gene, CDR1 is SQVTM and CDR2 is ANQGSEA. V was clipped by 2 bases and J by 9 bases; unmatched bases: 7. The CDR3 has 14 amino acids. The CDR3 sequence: CSVEIGQGGSEQFF. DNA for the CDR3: TGCAGCGTTGAAATAGGACAGGGGGGGAGTGAGCAGTTCTTC.

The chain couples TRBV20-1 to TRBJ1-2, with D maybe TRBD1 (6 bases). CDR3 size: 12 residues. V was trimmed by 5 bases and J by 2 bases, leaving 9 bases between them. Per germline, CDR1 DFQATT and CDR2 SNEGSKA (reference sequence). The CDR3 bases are TGCAGTGCTTATACAGGGAACTATGGCTACACCTTC. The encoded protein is CSAYTGNYGYTF.